The 11 T cell receptor beta chains in this list originate from one sample, sequenced in a study of beta chain features in type 1 diabetes. Investigators reverse transcribed all isolated RNA, so they sequenced expressed TCRB transcripts. The table came from immunoSEQ multiplex PCR; TCRdb's copy has only in-frame clones and leaves some out. The sample yields about 360,000 clones, 10% to 15% seen once. Sequenced sample: naive CD4+ T cells from blood. The receptors were sampled from a man between 18 and 29 years old in good health.

In this sample, this clone turned up many times. The rearrangement uses TRBV15 and TRBJ2-4, with 8 bases that match TRBD1. Germline-derived CDR1 and CDR2 are LNHNV and YYDKDF (reference sequence). The J segment lost 16 bases and the V segment lost 0 bases, leaving 5 bases of the junction unmatched. This CDR3 region has 12 residues. The CDR3 spells CATSRDRDRGYF. CDR3 bases: TGTGCCACCAGCAGAGATAGAGACAGGGGATACTTC.

This clone was found once. This rearrangement joins TRBV5-8 to TRBJ1-4; 7 bases fit TRBD1. Per the germline V gene, CDR1 is SGHTS and CDR2 is YDEGEE. V lost 0 bases, J lost 10 bases, and 6 bases stayed unmatched. The CDR3 spans 14 residues. The DNA for the CDR3 is TGTGCCAGCAGCTTGGAGACAGGGCGAGGAAAACTGTTTTTT. Translating it yields CASSLETGRGKLFF.

This clone has just a few counts. The chain links TRBV7-9 to TRBJ2-4; 13 bases map to TRBD2. The germline V gene encodes CDR1 SEHNR and CDR2 FQNEAQ (reference sequence). The CDR3 sequence is 15 residues long. Trimming removed 6 bases from V and 10 bases from J; junction bases left unmatched: 9. The CDR3 coding sequence is TGTGCCAGCAGTCCCAGGACTAGCGGGAGTGGAATTCAGTACTTC. Amino acid sequence: CASSPRTSGSGIQYF.

This clone showed up just a few times. This chain joins TRBV7-3 and TRBJ1-5; possible D gene TRBD1, 5 bases. The CDR3 length is 13 residues. Trimming took off 1 base at V and 10 bases at J, with 11 bases between the two ends. Germline CDR1 is SGHTA and CDR2 is FQGTGA. CDR3 loop: CASSLMRGDPQHF. CDR3 sequence (DNA): TGTGCCAGCAGCTTAATGCGGGGGGATCCCCAGCATTTT.

The chain employs TRBV7-9 and TRBJ2-7, with TRBD1 matching over 8 bases. CDR3 length: 14 amino acids. Per the germline V gene, CDR1 is SEHNR and CDR2 is FQNEAQ (reference sequence). J was trimmed by 5 bases and V by 2 bases; bases with no gene match: 5. CDR3 amino acids: CASSLQGALHEQYF. The CDR3 DNA sequence: TGTGCCAGCAGCTTACAGGGGGCTCTACACGAGCAGTACTTC.

This clone was seen a handful of times. V usage is TRBV30 and J usage is TRBJ1-2; the D is unclear. Trimming left V 7 bases short and J 3 bases short, with 12 bases between. The CDR3 contains 12 residues. The V gene's germline CDR1 is GTSNPN and CDR2 SVGIG (reference sequence). CDR3 coding DNA: TGTGCCTACGGAGGGTTCGACTATGGCTACACCTTC. It is translated as CAYGGFDYGYTF.

This clone was detected a few times. The V gene is TRBV5-4, the J gene TRBJ2-3, with 8 bases fitting TRBD1. With V trimmed by 4 bases and J by 0 bases, 4 bases remained unmatched. The CDR3 spans 15 residues. The germline gives CDR1 SGHNT, CDR2 YYREEE (reference sequence). The CDR3 loop is CASSPRDRSTDTQYF. The CDR3 DNA reads TGTGCCAGCAGCCCCCGGGACAGGAGCACAGATACGCAGTATTTT.

The V and J genes are TRBV14 and TRBJ1-3; D gene uncertain. Germline V gene data show CDR1 as SGHDN and CDR2 as FVKESK. Trimming left V 1 base short and J 0 bases short, with 10 bases between. The length of the CDR3 is 16 residues. CDR3 residues: CASSQVVGSSGNTIYF. CDR3 DNA: TGTGCCAGCAGCCAAGTCGTGGGCAGCTCTGGAAACACCATATATTTT.

The chain uses TRBV9 and TRBJ2-3; TRBD2 matches 7 bases. Germline trimming cut 0 bases from V and 3 bases from J; bases unmatched to any gene: 7. The germline V gene has CDR1 SGDLS and CDR2 YYNGEE. The CDR3 sequence is 16 residues long. The CDR3 is CASSVARGSDTDTQYF. The CDR3 region has the DNA TGTGCCAGCAGCGTAGCACGCGGGAGTGATACAGATACGCAGTATTTT. Based on the CDR3 plus reference TRBV9 and TRBJ2-3, the full variable domain is DSGVTQTPKHLITATGQRVTLRCSPRSGDLSVYWYQQSLDQGLQFLIQYYNGEERAKGNILERFSAQQFPDLHSELNLSSLELGDSALYFCASSVARGSDTDTQYFGPGTRLTVL.

This clone was observed a few times. This chain joins TRBV29-1 and TRBJ2-1, with 7 bases matching TRBD1. J was trimmed by 3 bases and V by 3 bases; bases with no gene match: 2. Germline assignment: CDR1 SQVTM and CDR2 ANQGSEA. This CDR3 comprises 13 residues. This chain's CDR3 is CSVDRTGYNEQFF. DNA for the CDR3: TGCAGCGTTGACCGGACAGGCTACAATGAGCAGTTCTTC.

This clone has just a few counts. For the CDR3, the DNA is TGTGCCAGCAGCTCCGGACTAGCGGGAGGTACCGGGGAGCTGTTTTTT. Translation: CASSSGLAGGTGELFF. The chain recombines TRBV7-3 with TRBJ2-2; TRBD2 matches at 14 bases. With 4 bases clipped from V and 5 bases from J, the junction kept 3 bases outside the gene matches. Germline V CDR1 and CDR2: SGHTA, FQGTGA. The CDR3 is 16 amino acids.